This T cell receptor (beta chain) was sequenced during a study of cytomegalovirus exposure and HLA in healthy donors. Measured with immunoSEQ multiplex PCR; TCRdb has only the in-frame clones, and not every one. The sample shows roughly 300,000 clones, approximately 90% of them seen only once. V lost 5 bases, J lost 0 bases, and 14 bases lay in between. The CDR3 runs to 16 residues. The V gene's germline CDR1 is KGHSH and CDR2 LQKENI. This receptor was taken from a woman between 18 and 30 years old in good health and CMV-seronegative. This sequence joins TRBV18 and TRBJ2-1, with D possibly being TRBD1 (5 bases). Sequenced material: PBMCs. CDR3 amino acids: CASSNFRTLSYNEQFF. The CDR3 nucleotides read TGTGCCAGCTCAAACTTCAGGACACTCTCCTACAATGAGCAGTTCTTC.